In its sample, the clone carrying this T cell receptor (beta chain) was seen a few times. Its target is unknown. The CDR3 has 14 amino acids. From germline, CDR1 is LGHDT and CDR2 YNNKEL (reference sequence). Trimming left V 1 base short and J 3 bases short, with 10 bases between. This sample was taken from a study of T cells in Graves' hyperthyroidism and ophthalmopathy. Across the study: The blood sample was taken at first diagnosis, before treatment began. General study findings and limits: Blood shared most expanded thyroid clonotypes above 0.001. A median around 5.9 months before onset, the model predicted ophthalmopathy.

RNA transcripts provided the source from which TCR beta CDR3 regions were amplified. HTBI primers were the set used in a first-round RT-PCR of the TCR CDR3. MiXCR, run by TCRdb on the multiplex PCR reads, gives a single entry per CDR3 protein. The sample has around 440,000 distinct CDR3 sequences, around 14% seen once. The origin of this receptor is a young woman with Graves' hyperthyroidism. The sequenced material came from blood. The chain is built from TRBV3-1 and TRBJ2-7; D unresolved. CDR3 loop: CASSQGWLNYEQYF. For the CDR3, the DNA is TGTGCCAGCAGCCAAGGCTGGCTGAACTACGAGCAGTACTTC.